This is a list of T cell receptor beta chains from one sample in a study of PD-1 blockade in classical Hodgkin lymphoma. TCRdb's table, derived via immunoSEQ multiplex PCR, lists solely in-frame clones and lacks some. The sample consists of roughly 11,000 clones, around 83% of them appearing once. This sample comprised peripheral blood mononuclear cells (PBMCs), obtained at baseline. The source is a human donor with classical Hodgkin lymphoma. The conserved cysteine and the conserved F or W are not part of the CDR3 here. A D gene is named only where the DNA matches it firmly.

j_call | d_call | v_call | cdr3_aa
TRBJ2-2 | NA | TRBV5-8 | ASSRTGELF
TRBJ2-5 | TRBD1 | TRBV5-1 | ASSPLGQGPQETQY
TRBJ1-2 | TRBD1 | TRBV30 | AWSIGRGYGYT
TRBJ1-5 | TRBD1 | TRBV19 | ASSAGQGKDQPQH
TRBJ2-1 | NA | TRBV27 | ASRGEPSYNEQF
TRBJ1-1 | TRBD1 | TRBV7-3 | ASSKDRASGEAF
TRBJ1-5 | NA | TRBV18 | ASSPRTDFNQPQH
TRBJ2-1 | TRBD1 | TRBV2 | ASQGQGYNEQF
TRBJ1-2 | NA | TRBV6-5 | ASNPTGSYGYT
TRBJ2-1 | NA | TRBV30 | AWSQGGYNEQF
TRBJ1-5 | NA | TRBV28 | ASSTPGSSSNQPQH
TRBJ1-2 | NA | TRBV27 | ASSLTPHGSRYGYT
TRBJ2-5 | NA | TRBV7-2 | ASSSSGLKTQY
TRBJ1-5 | NA | TRBV2 | ASSIGGNQPQH
TRBJ2-7 | TRBD1 | TRBV19 | ASSWDRVSEQY
TRBJ1-1 | NA | TRBV7-6 | ASSPGGNTEAF
TRBJ1-4 | TRBD1 | TRBV7-2 | ASSPLQGAATNEKLF
TRBJ2-7 | NA | TRBV5-1 | ASSLGVEVSYEQY
TRBJ2-3 | NA | TRBV6-1 | AGERDRGTDTQY
TRBJ1-5 | NA | TRBV7-2 | ASSSGTYSNQPQH
TRBJ2-7 | TRBD1 | TRBV7-2 | ASSPTGTGYYEQY
TRBJ1-5 | NA | TRBV5-4 | ASSLGGADNQPQH
TRBJ1-1 | NA | TRBV18 | ASSNKANTEAF
TRBJ2-5 | TRBD2 | TRBV12-5 | ASAVGPSGGPGETQY
TRBJ1-2 | NA | TRBV5-1 | ASSPEGEEYGYT
TRBJ1-2 | NA | TRBV28 | ASSPTGLWGYT
TRBJ1-2 | TRBD1 | TRBV4-2 | ASSQDQGGGFYGYT
TRBJ2-3 | TRBD2 | TRBV28 | ASSLSGTGTDTQY
TRBJ1-1 | NA | TRBV14 | ASSQRTRNTEAF
TRBJ2-1 | NA | TRBV9 | ASSVGGGTDRNEQF
TRBJ1-2 | NA | TRBV6-1 | ASSGLDRNRANYGYT
TRBJ2-1 | TRBD2 | TRBV7-2 | ASSRLRGEQF
TRBJ1-1 | NA | TRBV5-4 | ASSFSGARTEAF
TRBJ2-7 | TRBD2 | TRBV14 | ASSQGDQGLAGHYEQY
TRBJ2-3 | NA | TRBV7-3 | ASAGRATDTQY